This TCR beta chain was identified in a study of T-cell reconstitution after alpha-beta-depleted transplantation in children. Findings and caveats of the study: Several hundred expanded graft clones reportedly gave rise to the alpha-beta T cells present about two months after transplant. High day-60 TCRbeta diversity in some patients came from surviving recipient T cells and thymic progenitors. Fresh T-cell production supplied most of the T-cell counts and diversity seen one year after transplant.

This sample's TCRbeta library carried unique molecular identifier barcodes. TCRdb redid the calling of the PCR reads with MiXCR, one entry per CDR3 protein. The sample lists 540,000 or so distinct CDR3 sequences, more than 20% occurring once. With regard to this clonotype: Its specificity is not known.

CDR1 is SGHVS and CDR2 is FNYEAQ in the germline V gene. The V gene end was trimmed by 3 bases and the J gene end by 7 bases; junction bases not matched to a gene: 11. The CDR3 loop spans 16 amino acids. The sequence was obtained from a boy under two years old who had a stem cell transplant for acute myeloid leukemia, so the T cells may come from the graft donor. Here the sequenced sample was PBMCs, mostly from graft donor cells, taken 360 days after TCRalphabeta/CD19-depleted stem cell transplant. This chain uses TRBV7-6 with TRBJ2-2; 7 bases map to TRBD2. For the CDR3, the DNA is TGTGCCAGCAGCTTCCTGGAAGGACTAGAAGTCGGGGAGCTGTTTTTT. Amino acid sequence: CASSFLEGLEVGELFF.